The 28 T cell receptor beta chains below come from one sample, sequenced in a study of T cells in Graves' hyperthyroidism and ophthalmopathy. The source material, RNA transcripts, was used to amplify TCR beta CDR3 regions. HTBI primers were employed in a first-round RT-PCR of the TCR CDR3. TCRdb independently ran MiXCR on the multiplex PCR reads; one entry per CDR3 protein. The table records approximately 420,000 distinct CDR3 sequences, around 13% of them present only once. The specimen sequenced was blood. These receptors all stem from a woman in her late teens or twenties with Graves' hyperthyroidism.

Regarding this clonotype: A much larger clone sits a single nucleotide away, making a read error possible. V gene TRBV13 combines with J gene TRBJ1-3; a weak D match, TRBD1 (5 bases). CDR3 length: 14 amino acids. In germline, CDR1 is PRHDT, CDR2 FYEKMQ (reference sequence). Trimming removed 5 bases from V and 2 bases from J, with 10 bases in between. CDR3 amino acids: CASSRGRAGNTIYF. The CDR3 nucleotides are TGTGCCAGCAGCCGAGGCAGGGCTGGAAACACCATATATTTT.

V gene TRBV20-1 combines with J gene TRBJ2-7; D is perhaps TRBD2 (5 bases). V was pared by 3 bases and J by 4 bases, with 13 bases between. The CDR3 runs to 13 residues. Germline assignment: CDR1 DFQATT and CDR2 SNEGSKA (reference sequence). The CDR3 here is CSASPTRGYEQYF. The DNA for the CDR3 is TGCAGTGCTAGCCCTACTAGAGGTTACGAGCAGTACTTC.

This clonotype was observed a few times. The gene calls are TRBV19 and TRBJ2-1; TRBD2 matches at 11 bases. The CDR3 extends over 17 amino acids. V shed 9 bases and J 2 bases; nucleotides not matched to a gene: 12. Germline loops: CDR1 LNHDA, CDR2 SQIVND (reference sequence). The DNA for the CDR3 is TGTGCCAGCAAGGATTCCGGGACTAGCGGAGCCTACAATGAGCAGTTCTTC. This translates into CASKDSGTSGAYNEQFF.

The genes are TRBV11-2 and TRBJ1-3; D is unresolved. This CDR3 contains 17 residues. Germline V CDR1 and CDR2: SGHAT, FQNNGV. The germline V and J ends were trimmed by 5 bases and 3 bases, with 20 bases remaining between them. The CDR3 loop is CASSLLTSTRYGNTIYF. The CDR3 DNA sequence: TGTGCCAGCAGCCTTCTTACCTCGACACGATATGGAAACACCATATATTTT.

J is TRBJ1-1 and V is TRBV3-1; no reliable D call. Germline assignment: CDR1 LGHDT and CDR2 YNNKEL (reference sequence). V lost 1 base and J 3 bases, leaving 12 bases between the germline ends. The CDR3 runs to 15 residues. The CDR3 bases are TGTGCCAGCAGCCAAGGAGACGGGCAGCACACTGAAGCTTTCTTT. Protein sequence: CASSQGDGQHTEAFF. Full variable domain (missing parts from reference TRBV3-1 and TRBJ1-1): DTAVSQTPKYLVTQMGNDKSIKCEQNLGHDTMYWYKQDSKKFLKIMFSYNNKELIINETVPNRFSPKSPDKAHLNLHINSLELGDSAVYFCASSQGDGQHTEAFFGQGTRLTVV.

V and J are TRBV12-3 or TRBV12-4 and TRBJ2-2; the match to TRBD1 covers 7 bases. The CDR3 runs 17 residues. Trimming at V came to 4 bases and at J to 4 bases, leaving 12 bases not matched to a gene. CDR3 bases: TGTGCCAGCAGTTCCTACGTAGGGGGCCCGGGCACCGGGGAGCTGTTTTTT. It translates to CASSSYVGGPGTGELFF.

This clonotype has ten or more counts. The chain combines TRBV20-1 with TRBJ2-7; a possible D gene is TRBD2 (5 bases). Germline CDR1 DFQATT, CDR2 SNEGSKA (reference sequence). V shed 5 bases and J shed 2 bases, with 25 bases lying between them. There are 17 residues in the CDR3. The CDR3 reads CSALSRGRKKGPYEQYF. The DNA for the CDR3 is TGCAGTGCTCTCTCCAGAGGGCGCAAGAAGGGTCCCTACGAGCAGTACTTC.

V and J are TRBV12-3 or TRBV12-4 and TRBJ1-2; D might be TRBD1 (5 bases). Trimming took off 5 bases at V and 2 bases at J, with 12 bases between the two ends. The CDR3 contains 14 residues. The CDR3 coding sequence is TGTGCCAGCAGTAGCCGGGGCTTGAACTATGGCTACACCTTC. Encoded protein: CASSSRGLNYGYTF.

A few counts support this clonotype. The rearrangement uses TRBV20-1 and TRBJ2-1; a possible D gene is TRBD2 (6 bases). The CDR3 consists of 16 residues. V was pared by 3 bases and J by 4 bases, with 19 bases between. The germline CDR1 and CDR2 sequences are DFQATT and SNEGSKA (reference sequence). CDR3 bases: TGCAGTGCTAGGAAGTACCCGGGGGATTTTTACAATGAGCAGTTCTTC. Protein product: CSARKYPGDFYNEQFF.

This clonotype was seen only a few times. The V gene is TRBV18, the J gene TRBJ2-2; 11 bases are a match to TRBD1. The V and J ends lost 4 bases and 4 bases, in that order; junction bases with no gene match: 11. This CDR3 is 18 amino acids long. Germline V lookup: CDR1 KGHSH, CDR2 LQKENI. This CDR3 reads CASSQGQGAGAGTGELFF. The CDR3 DNA follows: TGTGCCAGCTCACAAGGACAGGGGGCCGGAGCAGGCACCGGGGAGCTGTTTTTT.

This clonotype occurred many times. The V call is TRBV28, the J call TRBJ2-1, with 9 bases lining up with TRBD1. J gave up 6 bases and V 5 bases, and 8 bases lay outside the gene matches. This CDR3 is 15 amino acids long. CDR1 and CDR2 (germline): MDHEN, SYDVKM. CDR3 in amino acids: CASSQHRGLGNEQFF. Here the CDR3 DNA reads TGTGCCAGCAGTCAGCACAGGGGGCTTGGCAATGAGCAGTTCTTC.

Ten or more counts support this clonotype. The chain employs TRBV28 and TRBJ2-3, with 14 bases aligning to TRBD2. V trimming: 5 bases; J trimming: 3 bases; junction bases outside the gene matches: 7. Germline-derived CDR1 and CDR2 are MDHEN and SYDVKM. The CDR3 extends over 17 amino acids. In DNA form, the CDR3 reads TGTGCCAGCAGTGCCCGACTAGCGGGAGGGAGGACAGATACGCAGTATTTT. Translated: CASSARLAGGRTDTQYF.

This clonotype was detected many times. This chain links TRBV5-6 with TRBJ1-6, with D possibly matching TRBD1 (5 bases). V lost 4 bases to trimming and J lost 6 bases, with 14 bases between them. Per germline, CDR1 SGHDT and CDR2 YYEEEE. The length of the CDR3 is 15 residues. CDR3 region: CASSGRDGLNSPLHF. CDR3 nucleotides: TGTGCCAGCAGCGGCCGGGACGGCCTTAATTCACCCCTCCACTTT.

This clonotype was observed many times. The genes are TRBV30 and TRBJ2-1; D might be TRBD2 (6 bases). Germline V gene data show CDR1 as GTSNPN and CDR2 as SVGIG (reference sequence). The germline V and J ends were trimmed by 7 bases and 4 bases, with 14 bases remaining between them. This CDR3 contains 13 residues. CDR3 in DNA: TGTGCCTCCTGGGACTGGGGATACAATGAGCAGTTCTTC. Protein: CASWDWGYNEQFF.

The chain joins TRBV19 to TRBJ2-1; D is unclear. This CDR3 has 14 amino acids. V lost 5 bases and J 0 bases, leaving 8 bases between the germline ends. Per germline, CDR1 LNHDA and CDR2 SQIVND (reference sequence). The CDR3 region has the DNA TGTGCCAGTAGTCCGTCATACTCCTACAATGAGCAGTTCTTC. It specifies CASSPSYSYNEQFF.

The CDR3 sequence is CSARVPGRVYEQYF. The CDR3 nucleotides are TGCAGTGCTAGAGTTCCCGGGAGGGTCTACGAGCAGTACTTC. This chain uses TRBV20-1 with TRBJ2-7; 8 bases line up with TRBD2. Germline trimming cut 1 base from V and 3 bases from J; bases unmatched to any gene: 5. The length of the CDR3 is 14 residues. Germline V gene lookup returns CDR1 DFQATT and CDR2 SNEGSKA (reference sequence).

This clonotype has just a few counts. The V gene is TRBV9, the J gene TRBJ2-3; D remains ambiguous. V gave up 3 bases and J gave up 2 bases, with 10 bases separating them. Germline lookup yields CDR1 SGDLS and CDR2 YYNGEE. The CDR3 is 14 residues long. CDR3 in amino acids: CASSASQNTDTQYF. Written as DNA, the CDR3 is TGTGCCAGCAGCGCATCTCAGAACACAGATACGCAGTATTTT. Together with reference TRBV9 and TRBJ2-3, the CDR3 gives the full variable domain: DSGVTQTPKHLITATGQRVTLRCSPRSGDLSVYWYQQSLDQGLQFLIQYYNGEERAKGNILERFSAQQFPDLHSELNLSSLELGDSALYFCASSASQNTDTQYFGPGTRLTVL.

This clonotype was picked up many times. The chain combines TRBV27 with TRBJ2-7; D call uncertain. Per the germline V gene, CDR1 is MNHEY and CDR2 is SMNVEV (reference sequence). The CDR3 length is 14 residues. V lost 6 bases and J 0 bases, leaving 12 bases between the germline ends. The CDR3 spells CASRPTPSSYEQYF. Written as DNA, the CDR3 is TGTGCCAGCAGGCCCACCCCGAGCTCCTACGAGCAGTACTTC.

This clonotype was seen many times. The chain has TRBV7-2 and TRBJ2-7; weak D call: TRBD2 (6 bases). Germline CDR1 SGHTA, CDR2 FQGNSA. V was trimmed by 5 bases and J by 4 bases, leaving 15 bases between them. The CDR3 totals 14 residues. This CDR3 is CASSLSGSRYEQYF. CDR3 DNA: TGTGCCAGCAGCCTGAGCGGGTCTAGATACGAGCAGTACTTC.

V is TRBV7-2 and J is TRBJ2-1; 11 nucleotides line up with TRBD2. The CDR3 spans 17 residues. V shed 5 bases and J 3 bases; nucleotides not matched to a gene: 9. The germline V gene encodes CDR1 SGHTA and CDR2 FQGNSA. The CDR3 region is CASSPLAGGAFYNEQFF. CDR3 nucleotides: TGTGCCAGCAGCCCTCTAGCGGGAGGCGCTTTCTACAATGAGCAGTTCTTC.

On this clonotype: A much larger clone differs by one base, so this may be a read error. The V call is TRBV13, the J call TRBJ2-1; D ambiguous. The CDR3 has 11 amino acids. In germline, CDR1 is PRHDT, CDR2 FYEKMQ (reference sequence). The DNA for the CDR3 is TGTGTCAGCAGCCATAGAAATGAGCAGTTCTTC. Translating it yields CVSSHRNEQFF.

The rearrangement links TRBV10-2 to TRBJ2-7, with TRBD2 matching over 11 bases. The CDR3 totals 14 residues. Germline V gene sequence: CDR1 WSHSY, CDR2 SAAADI. Trimming at V came to 6 bases and at J to 12 bases, leaving 13 bases not matched to a gene. CDR3 residues: CASRELAGDPEGYF. The CDR3 DNA reads as TGCGCCAGCAGAGAACTAGCGGGAGACCCCGAGGGGTACTTC.

In this sample, this clonotype turned up many times. The chain combines TRBV6-2 or TRBV6-3 with TRBJ2-7, with TRBD2 identical over 11 bases. V trimming: 8 bases; J trimming: 4 bases; junction bases outside the gene matches: 7. Germline CDR1 MNHEY, CDR2 SVGEGT. The CDR3 has 14 residues. The DNA of the CDR3 is TGTGCCAGCCTGGGGACTAGCGGCTCATACGAGCAGTACTTC. This gives the protein CASLGTSGSYEQYF.

This clonotype was seen only once. The chain links TRBV12-3 or TRBV12-4 to TRBJ1-1; unclear D gene. The CDR3 loop spans 14 amino acids. V lost 6 bases, J lost 1 base, and 12 bases lay in between. This chain's CDR3 is CASSVDTRNTEAFF. In DNA form, the CDR3 reads TGTGCCAGCAGCGTCGACACCAGGAACACTGAAGCTTTCTTT.

This clonotype was seen repeatedly, ten times or more. This chain joins TRBV20-1 and TRBJ2-5, with TRBD2 identical over 8 bases. Losses at the gene ends were 2 bases for V and 1 base for J; bases not matched to a gene: 6. The CDR3 spans 15 residues. Germline assignment: CDR1 DFQATT and CDR2 SNEGSKA (reference sequence). The CDR3, as DNA: TGCAGTGCTAGAAAGTTAGCGGGGCCCCAAGAGACCCAGTACTTC. Protein: CSARKLAGPQETQYF.

There are many counts of this clonotype. The rearrangement joins TRBV13 to TRBJ2-7, with a possible D match to TRBD1 (6 bases). The germline gives CDR1 PRHDT, CDR2 FYEKMQ (reference sequence). The CDR3 sequence is 15 residues long. V gave up 7 bases and J gave up 3 bases, with 19 bases separating them. CDR3 in amino acids: CASTIQGGRDYEQYF. In DNA form, the CDR3 reads TGTGCCAGCACCATACAAGGGGGACGTGACTACGAGCAGTACTTC.

This clonotype has a handful of counts. CDR3 sequence: CAWTDLTGGWNGYTF. In nucleotides, the CDR3 is TGTGCCTGGACCGATTTAACAGGGGGCTGGAATGGCTACACCTTC. V and J are TRBV30 and TRBJ1-2; 9 bases match TRBD1. This CDR3 has 15 amino acids. CDR1 GTSNPN and CDR2 SVGIG come from the germline V gene (reference sequence). J lost 6 bases, V lost 4 bases, and 12 bases had no gene match.

A single count supports this clonotype. This clone may be a read error of a much larger clone one base away. This chain links TRBV7-9 with TRBJ2-7; 13 bases match TRBD2. The CDR3 is 14 residues long. Germline CDR1 SEHNR, CDR2 FQNEAQ (reference sequence). Unmatched junction bases numbered 0, after V lost 4 bases and J lost 3 bases. DNA for the CDR3: TGTGCCAGCAGCTGGACTAGCGGGGGCTACGAGCAGTACTTC. This translates into CASSWTSGGYEQYF.